One sample yielded the 24 T cell receptor beta chains listed below, sequenced in a study of blood T cells in healthy people across ages (dated by TCRdb to between 2014 and 2017). To prepare the library, 5' RACE was applied. The reads were generated on an Illumina HiSeq 2500. The second PCR ran for about 6 to 11 cycles and used a J-beta primer mix along with a sample-barcoded 5' primer. TCRdb took the public reads, trimmed them with fastp at Q25, ran MiXCR for clone calling and kept in-frame beta chains. Every entry covers one CDR3 protein and lists the most common genes and DNA from its rows. This sample is represented by under 1 million distinct CDR3 sequences; about 42% of them were singletons. Jointly, the top ten make up about a fifth of the sample. The specimen was blood. Source of these receptors: a man in his 60s in good health.

A single count supports this clonotype. This rearrangement joins TRBV12-3 or TRBV12-4 to TRBJ2-1; 10 nucleotides line up with TRBD2. With V trimmed by 3 bases and J by 5 bases, 1 base remained unmatched. This CDR3 has 14 amino acids. The CDR3 loop reads CASSFGTSDNEQFF. The CDR3 region has the DNA TGTGCCAGCAGTTTTGGGACTAGCGACAATGAGCAGTTCTTC.

J is TRBJ2-1 and V is TRBV20-1; TRBD2 agrees at 8 bases. The J call may be faulty, since TRBJ2-7 better matches the DNA end. This CDR3 region has 18 residues. Germline CDR1 DFQATT, CDR2 SNEGSKA (reference sequence). The CDR3 coding sequence is TGCAGTGCTGAGGGGGTGGGGGTAGCGGGGTTTTCCTACAATGAGCAGTACTTC. Amino acids: CSAEGVGVAGFSYNEQYF.

This chain uses TRBV28 with TRBJ1-1, with D possibly being TRBD1 (6 bases). Trimming took 4 bases from V and 5 from J, leaving 14 bases between them. Germline-derived CDR1 and CDR2 are MDHEN and SYDVKM. CDR3 length equals 14 residues. This chain's CDR3 is CASSSRGSTTEAFF. As DNA, the CDR3 is TGTGCCAGCAGTTCCAGGGGCTCGACGACTGAAGCTTTCTTT.

This rearrangement joins TRBV2 to TRBJ1-5; 12 bases fit TRBD1. This CDR3 has 15 residues. Germline V gives CDR1 SNHLY, CDR2 FYNNEI. V was pared by 6 bases and J by 3 bases, with 3 bases of the junction left unmatched. The CDR3 spells CASRWDRGPNQPQHF. In DNA, the CDR3 is TGTGCCAGCAGGTGGGACAGGGGGCCCAATCAGCCCCAGCATTTT. Based on the CDR3 plus reference TRBV2 and TRBJ1-5, the full variable domain is EPEVTQTPSHQVTQMGQEVILRCVPISNHLYFYWYRQILGQKVEFLVSFYNNEISEKSEIFDDQFSVERPDGSNFTLKIRSTKLEDSAMYFCASRWDRGPNQPQHFGDGTRLSIL.

The chain couples TRBV2 to TRBJ2-3; 7 positions match TRBD2. The V segment lost 1 base and the J segment 3 bases; nucleotides outside the gene matches: 4. The CDR3 sequence is 15 residues long. Germline V gene lookup returns CDR1 SNHLY and CDR2 FYNNEI. This CDR3 is CASSEGAGKTDTQYF. Here the CDR3 DNA reads TGTGCCAGCAGTGAAGGAGCGGGGAAGACAGATACGCAGTATTTT.

The rearrangement links TRBV7-9 to TRBJ2-1; TRBD2 aligns across 8 bases. V was pared by 0 bases and J by 4 bases, with 11 bases of the junction left unmatched. CDR3 length: 18 amino acids. Germline V lookup: CDR1 SEHNR, CDR2 FQNEAQ (reference sequence). CDR3 coding DNA: TGTGCCAGCAGCTTAGCCGATGGGGGTAGCGGGGCGTACAATGAGCAGTTCTTC. It translates to CASSLADGGSGAYNEQFF.

Of note for this clonotype: A read error may account for a junction end that differs from germline. The chain employs TRBV29-1 and TRBJ2-1, with 11 positions matching TRBD2. The CDR3 contains 14 residues. The germline CDR1 and CDR2 sequences are SQVTM and ANQGSEA. CDR3 DNA: TGCAGCGTGAACCTACTAGCGGGGGAGAATGGGCAGTTCTTC. Encoded protein: CSVNLLAGENGQFF.

This clonotype was seen only a few times. This sequence joins TRBV5-6 and TRBJ2-7, with D possibly being TRBD1 or TRBD2 (5 bases each). Germline loops: CDR1 SGHDT, CDR2 YYEEEE. Trimming took 2 bases from V and 7 from J, leaving 13 bases between them. The CDR3 runs 13 residues. The CDR3 spells CASSFAGTGEQYF. CDR3 nucleotides: TGTGCCAGCAGCTTTGCCGGGACCGGTGAGCAGTACTTC.

The chain employs TRBV20-1 and TRBJ1-5; TRBD1 agrees at 9 bases. Germline V gene lookup returns CDR1 DFQATT and CDR2 SNEGSKA (reference sequence). The junction had 2 bases not matched to a gene; V was cut back by 5 bases and J by 6 bases. This CDR3 has 12 amino acids. The CDR3 loop reads CSAGQGRQPQHF. The DNA for the CDR3 is TGCAGTGCTGGACAGGGGCGTCAGCCCCAGCATTTT.

J is TRBJ1-1 and V is TRBV10-3; D is perhaps TRBD1 (5 bases). The CDR3 contains 11 residues. V was pared by 4 bases and J by 8 bases, with 8 bases between. From germline, CDR1 is ENHRY and CDR2 SYGVKD. CDR3 loop: CAISVGREAFF. In DNA, the CDR3 is TGTGCCATCAGTGTGGGACGGGAAGCTTTCTTT.

To note about this clonotype: A much bigger clone sits one base away, suggesting this may be a read error. The chain carries TRBV12-3 or TRBV12-4 and TRBJ2-1; D may be TRBD1 or TRBD2 (5 bases each). The DNA end lines up better with TRBJ2-7; the J call may be wrong. This CDR3 has 15 residues. The CDR3 nucleotides read TGTGCCAGCAGTTTAGACGGGGCCTTATACAATGAGCAGTACTTC. This sequence encodes CASSLDGALYNEQYF.

This clonotype was seen a few times. CDR3 residues: CASSLRRGTYEQYF. DNA of the CDR3: TGTGCCAGCAGCTTAAGGCGGGGGACATACGAGCAGTACTTC. The chain has TRBV7-2 and TRBJ2-7, with D maybe TRBD2 (7 bases). V was trimmed by 2 bases and J by 4 bases, leaving 12 bases between them. The CDR3 consists of 14 residues. Germline V gene data show CDR1 as SGHTA and CDR2 as FQGNSA.

This clonotype was counted only a few times. The rearrangement uses TRBV7-8 and TRBJ1-5; D not certain. The CDR3 has 14 amino acids. Trimming took off 3 bases at V and 4 bases at J, with 10 bases between the two ends. Germline CDR1 is SGHVS and CDR2 is FQNEAQ. The CDR3 nucleotides read TGTGCCAGCAGCTTTTCTATATGGAATCAGCCCCAGCATTTT. It translates to CASSFSIWNQPQHF.

This chain joins TRBV7-2 and TRBJ2-1, with TRBD2 matching 7 bases. Germline assignment: CDR1 SGHTA and CDR2 FQGNSA. The CDR3 is made up of 13 amino acids. With 7 bases clipped from V and 9 bases from J, the junction kept 9 bases outside the gene matches. The chain's CDR3 is CASTFDGEGEQFF. The CDR3 DNA follows: TGTGCCAGCACCTTCGACGGGGAGGGTGAGCAGTTCTTC.

The CDR3 region has the DNA TGCAGTGCTAGAGTTCCCCCTGAAGCTTTCTTT. Residues: CSARVPPEAFF. The V gene is TRBV20-1, the J gene TRBJ1-1; no firm D call. This CDR3 is 11 amino acids long. Trimming pared 1 base from V and 6 bases from J, leaving 6 bases between. In germline, CDR1 is DFQATT, CDR2 SNEGSKA (reference sequence).

The gene calls are TRBV27 and TRBJ2-7, with 7 bases fitting TRBD2. CDR1 and CDR2 from the germline V gene are MNHEY and SMNVEV (reference sequence). The CDR3 has 14 residues. V was pared by 5 bases and J by 2 bases, with 6 bases of the junction left unmatched. CDR3: CASSRGEGPYEQYF. CDR3 DNA sequence: TGTGCCAGCAGTCGGGGGGAAGGTCCCTACGAGCAGTACTTC.

Only a few counts were recorded for this clonotype. This chain uses TRBV18 with TRBJ2-1, with TRBD1 identical over 9 bases. With 4 bases clipped from V and 5 bases from J, the junction kept 6 bases outside the gene matches. The CDR3 totals 15 residues. Looked up from germline, CDR1 is KGHSH and CDR2 is LQKENI. CDR3 DNA: TGTGCCAGCTCACGCGGGGACAGGGTGGACAATGAGCAGTTCTTC. Amino acids: CASSRGDRVDNEQFF.

This clonotype was counted between two and nine times. V is TRBV29-1 and J is TRBJ1-4, with 12 bases fitting TRBD1. V shed 8 bases and J 2 bases; nucleotides not matched to a gene: 3. Germline lookup yields CDR1 SQVTM and CDR2 ANQGSEA. CDR3 size: 14 residues. The CDR3 here is CSMGTGGTNEKLFF. In DNA form, the CDR3 reads TGCAGCATGGGGACAGGGGGCACTAATGAAAAACTGTTTTTT.

The chain links TRBV5-5 to TRBJ2-3, with 10 bases that match TRBD2. This CDR3 comprises 14 residues. Germline lookup yields CDR1 SGHKS and CDR2 YYEKEE (reference sequence). The ends lost 1 base at V and 5 bases at J; junction bases unmatched: 1. This CDR3 reads CASSLSSGGDTQYF. As DNA, the CDR3 is TGTGCCAGCAGCTTGTCTAGCGGGGGAGATACGCAGTATTTT. Full variable domain (outside the CDR3, taken from reference TRBV5-5 and TRBJ2-3): DAGVTQSPTHLIKTRGQQVTLRCSPISGHKSVSWYQQVLGQGPQFIFQYYEKEERGRGNFPDRFSARQFPNYSSELNVNALLLGDSALYLCASSLSSGGDTQYFGPGTRLTVL.

This clonotype was recorded a few times. The CDR3 here is CASSWSSGAKDTQYF. CDR3 nucleotides: TGTGCCAGCAGTTGGAGTAGCGGGGCCAAGGATACGCAGTATTTT. This rearrangement joins TRBV28 to TRBJ2-3, with 8 bases lining up with TRBD2. The length of the CDR3 is 15 residues. In germline, CDR1 is MDHEN, CDR2 SYDVKM. The trim removed 4 bases at V and 6 bases at J, leaving 9 bases unmatched.

With respect to this clonotype: A much bigger clone sits one base away, suggesting this may be a read error. The chain uses TRBV29-1 and TRBJ2-6, with D perhaps TRBD1 or TRBD2 (5 bases each). The CDR3 sequence is 13 residues long. The germline V gene encodes CDR1 SQVTM and CDR2 ANQGSEA. DNA for the CDR3: TGCAGCGTGAGAGTTGCCGGGGCCAGCGTCCTGACTTTC. It is translated as CSVRVAGASVLTF.

On this clonotype: A read error is possible here, since a much larger clone lies one base away. This chain connects TRBV12-3 or TRBV12-4 to TRBJ2-7, with D tentatively TRBD1 or TRBD2 (5 bases each). The germline V and J ends were trimmed by 7 bases and 7 bases, with 23 bases remaining between them. The CDR3 covers 15 residues. CDR3 coding DNA: TGTGCCAGCACCTTGAGGGCGACAGTCTACAATGAGCAGTACTTC. As protein: CASTLRATVYNEQYF.

The chain carries TRBV2 and TRBJ2-3; the match to TRBD2 covers 7 bases. The germline V gene encodes CDR1 SNHLY and CDR2 FYNNEI. The CDR3 has 12 amino acids. J lost 0 bases, V lost 11 bases, and 2 bases had no gene match. In nucleotides, the CDR3 is TGTGCCCCCGGGGGGAGCACAGATACGCAGTATTTT. As protein: CAPGGSTDTQYF.

Comment on this clonotype: A read error may produce the germline difference seen at one junction end. The chain couples TRBV6-6 to TRBJ2-3; the D gene is possibly TRBD1 (5 bases). Germline assignment: CDR1 MNHNY and CDR2 SVGAGI (reference sequence). This CDR3 region has 13 residues. The CDR3 DNA reads as TGTGCCAGCGCGTTAGTGGGCACAGGTACGCAGTATTTT. Amino acid sequence: CASALVGTGTQYF.